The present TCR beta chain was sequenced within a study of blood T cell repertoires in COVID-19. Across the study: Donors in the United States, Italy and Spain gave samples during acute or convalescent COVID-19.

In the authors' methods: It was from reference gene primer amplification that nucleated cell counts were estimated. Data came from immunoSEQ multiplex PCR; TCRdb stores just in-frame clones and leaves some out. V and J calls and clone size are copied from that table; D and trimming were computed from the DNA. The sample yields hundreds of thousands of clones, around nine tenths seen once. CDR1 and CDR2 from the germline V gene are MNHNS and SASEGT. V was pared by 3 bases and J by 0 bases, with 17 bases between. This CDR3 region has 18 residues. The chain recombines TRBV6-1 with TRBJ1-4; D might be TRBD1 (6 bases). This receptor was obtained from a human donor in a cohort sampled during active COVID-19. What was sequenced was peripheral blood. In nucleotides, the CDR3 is TGTGCCAGCAGTGAGACACGGACAGAACGCGCAACTAATGAAAAACTGTTTTTT. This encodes CASSETRTERATNEKLFF.